The T cell receptor beta chain described here comes from a study of cytomegalovirus exposure and HLA in healthy donors. Overall study findings and caveats: Presence/absence analyses assumed roughly uniform sequencing depth across donors, which may not hold. Analyzed later, most CMV-associated TCR beta chains appeared HLA-restricted.

Trimming left V 2 bases short and J 7 bases short, with 14 bases between. The CDR3 has 14 amino acids. Germline CDR1 reads SNHLY; CDR2 reads FYNNEI. 60 Vbeta and 13 Jbeta primers were used in PCR. Repertoires were generated with immunoSEQ multiplex PCR, while TCRdb's copy carries only in-frame clones and drops some. The sample lists approximately 190,000 clones, 75% to 90% occurring once. As to this clone: Its antigen remains unknown.

The sequence was collected from a woman under 30 in good health and CMV-seronegative. The chain employs TRBV2 and TRBJ1-2, with D unclear. Sample: PBMCs. The CDR3 is CASSEYGLRSGYTF. The CDR3, as DNA: TGTGCCAGCAGTGAATACGGACTAAGGAGTGGCTACACCTTC.